This section outlines one T cell receptor beta chain sequence together with its context. Germline CDR1 reads SQVTM; CDR2 reads ANQGSEA. V was pared by 6 bases and J by 5 bases, with 25 bases between. The CDR3 sequence is 17 residues long. Authors' methods: Estimates of nucleated cell counts were drawn from the amplification of reference gene primers. Sequencing was performed with immunoSEQ multiplex PCR; in TCRdb, only in-frame clones are kept and a portion is missing. That table furnishes V, J and clone size, whereas the DNA furnished D and trimming. The sample has some 240,000 clones, 70% to 90% seen once. The data are from a study of blood T cell repertoires in COVID-19. Across the study: Donors in the United States, Italy and Spain gave samples during acute or convalescent COVID-19. Sources were T cells, B-cell-depleted T cells, or PBMCs; the material itself was cDNA or gDNA.

The sample was peripheral blood. This receptor was taken from a human donor in a cohort sampled during active COVID-19. The chain carries TRBV29-1 and TRBJ1-4, with D perhaps TRBD1 (5 bases). The CDR3 sequence: CSVWSRSSQGLNEKLFF. The DNA of the CDR3 is TGCAGCGTCTGGTCCCGGTCTTCTCAGGGCCTGAATGAAAAACTGTTTTTT. Combining the CDR3 with reference TRBV29-1 and TRBJ1-4 gives the whole variable domain SAVISQKPSRDICQRGTSLTIQCQVDSQVTMMFWYRQQPGQSLTLIATANQGSEATYESGFVIDKFPISRPNLTFSTLTVSNMSPEDSSIYLCSVWSRSSQGLNEKLFFGSGTQLSVL.